This T cell receptor (beta chain) was recovered during a study of cytomegalovirus exposure and HLA in healthy donors. Both 60 Vbeta primers and 13 Jbeta primers went into the PCR. Libraries were prepared by immunoSEQ multiplex PCR; TCRdb keeps only in-frame clonotypes and omits some of them. This sample has roughly 140,000 clones, with 82% found just once. Findings of the study overall: A few chains linked to CMV were shown in vitro to be specific for CMV antigens.

To note about this clone: The antigen is unknown.

The sequence was collected from a male donor in good health and CMV-seronegative. Sequencing was done on a sample of PBMCs.

DNA for the CDR3: TGTGCCAGTAGTACCCAGGGTCGGCAGCCCCAGCATTTT. Its translation is CASSTQGRQPQHF. The gene calls are TRBV19 and TRBJ1-5; D is perhaps TRBD1 (5 bases). Looked up from germline, CDR1 is LNHDA and CDR2 is SQIVND (reference sequence). This CDR3 region has 13 residues. V gave up 4 bases and J gave up 7 bases, with 11 bases separating them.